This T cell receptor (beta chain) was documented in a study of blood T cell repertoires in COVID-19. The ends lost 5 bases at V and 4 bases at J; junction bases unmatched: 13. The germline V gene has CDR1 GTSNPN and CDR2 SVGIG (reference sequence). This CDR3 is 15 amino acids long. As handled by the study authors: Nucleated cell counts were estimated from reference gene primer amplification. Sequencing used immunoSEQ multiplex PCR; TCRdb keeps in-frame clones, though not all of them. The DNA was the basis for D and trimming; V, J and clone size are from that table. The table lists more than 250,000 clones, around 87% of them singletons.

This TCR derives from a young woman who had recovered from COVID-19. The chain links TRBV30 to TRBJ1-2; 7 nucleotides match TRBD1. The sequenced material came from peripheral blood. The DNA for the CDR3 is TGTGCCTGGGGCGGTAACAGGGGCGAAGTCTATGGCTACACCTTC. Amino acid sequence: CAWGGNRGEVYGYTF.